This T cell receptor (beta chain) emerged from a study of blood T cell repertoires in COVID-19. Study details: Acute-phase and convalescent COVID-19 samples originated in the United States, Italy and Spain. PBMCs, B-cell-depleted T cells, or T cells were the source of the cDNA or gDNA that made up the material.

How the authors handled the data: Estimation of nucleated cell counts was performed using reference gene primer amplification. Sequencing was performed with immunoSEQ multiplex PCR; in TCRdb, only in-frame clones are kept and a portion is missing. The DNA gave D and trimming, while V, J and clone size come from that table. The table lists 150,000 to 200,000 clones, roughly 84% of them singletons. Patients at the Seattle site were enrolled during active infection and followed longitudinally. The receptor was isolated from a woman between 45 and 60 years old with COVID-19, enrolled during active disease. Sequenced sample: peripheral blood.

The DNA for the CDR3 is TGCGCCAGCAGCCACCCCGCCACAGGGGACTACGAGCAGTACTTC. The encoded protein is CASSHPATGDYEQYF. This chain joins TRBV4-1 and TRBJ2-7, with 7 positions matching TRBD1. The CDR3 is made up of 15 amino acids. CDR1 MGHRA and CDR2 YSYEKL come from the germline V gene. J was trimmed by 3 bases and V by 3 bases; bases with no gene match: 8.